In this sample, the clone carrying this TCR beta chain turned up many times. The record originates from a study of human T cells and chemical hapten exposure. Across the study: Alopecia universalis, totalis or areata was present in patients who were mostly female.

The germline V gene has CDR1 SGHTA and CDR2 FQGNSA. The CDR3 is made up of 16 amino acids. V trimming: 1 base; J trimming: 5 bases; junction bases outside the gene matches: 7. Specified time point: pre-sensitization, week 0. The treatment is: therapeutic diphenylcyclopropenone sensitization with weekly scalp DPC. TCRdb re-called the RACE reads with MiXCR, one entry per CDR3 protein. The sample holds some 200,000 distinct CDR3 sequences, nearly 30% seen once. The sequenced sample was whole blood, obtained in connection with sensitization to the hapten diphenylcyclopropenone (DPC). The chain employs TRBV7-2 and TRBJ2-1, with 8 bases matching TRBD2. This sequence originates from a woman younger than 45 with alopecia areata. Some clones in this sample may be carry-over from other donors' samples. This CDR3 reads CASSLGRGEVNNEQFF. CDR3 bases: TGTGCCAGCAGCTTAGGGCGGGGGGAAGTAAACAATGAGCAGTTCTTC.